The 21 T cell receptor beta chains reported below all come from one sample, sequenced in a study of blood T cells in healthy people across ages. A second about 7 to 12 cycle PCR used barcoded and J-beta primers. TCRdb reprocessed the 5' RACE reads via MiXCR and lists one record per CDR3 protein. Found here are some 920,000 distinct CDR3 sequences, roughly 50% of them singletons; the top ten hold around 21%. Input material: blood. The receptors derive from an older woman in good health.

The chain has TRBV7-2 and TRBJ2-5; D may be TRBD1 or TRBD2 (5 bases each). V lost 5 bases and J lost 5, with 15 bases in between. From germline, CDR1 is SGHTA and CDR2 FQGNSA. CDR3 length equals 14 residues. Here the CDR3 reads CASSQWGIRETQYF. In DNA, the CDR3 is TGTGCCAGCAGCCAGTGGGGGATTAGGGAGACCCAGTACTTC. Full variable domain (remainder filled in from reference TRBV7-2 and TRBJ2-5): GAGVSQSPSNKVTEKGKDVELRCDPISGHTALYWYRQSLGQGLEFLIYFQGNSAPDKSGLPSDRFSAERTGGSVSTLTIQRTQQEDSAVYLCASSQWGIRETQYFGPGTRLLVL.

The CDR3: CSARDWRRDGDGTQYF. The CDR3 bases are TGCAGTGCTAGAGACTGGAGGCGGGACGGAGACGGGACCCAGTACTTC. The V and J genes are TRBV20-1 and TRBJ2-5, with D possibly being TRBD2 (6 bases). Trimming stripped 0 bases from V and 7 bases from J, with 21 bases between. CDR1 DFQATT and CDR2 SNEGSKA come from the germline V gene (reference sequence). The CDR3 has 16 residues.

The CDR3 here is CASSSEAPWSQYF. CDR3 nucleotide sequence: TGTGCCAGCAGCTCCGAGGCGCCCTGGAGCCAGTATTTT. J is TRBJ2-3 and V is TRBV7-9; D not resolved. Looked up from germline, CDR1 is SEHNR and CDR2 is FQNEAQ (reference sequence). V was clipped by 4 bases and J by 12 bases, with 17 bases between them. This CDR3 spans 13 amino acids.

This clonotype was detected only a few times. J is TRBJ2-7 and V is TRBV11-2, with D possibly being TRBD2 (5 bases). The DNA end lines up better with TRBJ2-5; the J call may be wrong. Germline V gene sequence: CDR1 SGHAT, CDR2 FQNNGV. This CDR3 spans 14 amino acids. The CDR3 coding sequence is TGTGCCAGCAGCTTTACGGGGTTGGAGGAGACCCAGTACTTC. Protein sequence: CASSFTGLEETQYF.

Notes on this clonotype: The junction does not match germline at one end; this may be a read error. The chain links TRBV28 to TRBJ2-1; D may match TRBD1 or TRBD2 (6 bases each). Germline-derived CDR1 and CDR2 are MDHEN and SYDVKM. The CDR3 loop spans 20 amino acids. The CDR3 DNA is TGTGCCAGCAGTTTTGGTCTTCGGGCGGGACATATATCCTCCTACAATGAGCGGTTCTTC. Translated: CASSFGLRAGHISSYNERFF. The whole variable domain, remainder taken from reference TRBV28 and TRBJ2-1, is DVKVTQSSRYLVKRTGEKVFLECVQDMDHENMFWYRQDPGLGLRLIYFSYDVKMKEKGDIPEGYSVSREKKERFSLILESASTNQTSMYLCASSFGLRAGHISSYNERFFGPGTRLTVL.

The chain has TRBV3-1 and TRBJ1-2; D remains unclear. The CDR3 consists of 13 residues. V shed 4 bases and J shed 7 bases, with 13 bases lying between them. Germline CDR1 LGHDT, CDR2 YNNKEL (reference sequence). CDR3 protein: CASSPQAGGGYTF. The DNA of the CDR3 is TGTGCCAGCAGCCCCCAGGCTGGAGGTGGCTACACCTTC.

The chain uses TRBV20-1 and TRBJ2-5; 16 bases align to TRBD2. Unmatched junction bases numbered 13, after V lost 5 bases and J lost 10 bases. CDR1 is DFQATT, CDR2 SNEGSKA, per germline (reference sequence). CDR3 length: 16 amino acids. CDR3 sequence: CSAGTSGRARTWSQYF. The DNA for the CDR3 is TGCAGTGCTGGGACTAGCGGGAGGGCCAGGACCTGGAGCCAGTACTTC.

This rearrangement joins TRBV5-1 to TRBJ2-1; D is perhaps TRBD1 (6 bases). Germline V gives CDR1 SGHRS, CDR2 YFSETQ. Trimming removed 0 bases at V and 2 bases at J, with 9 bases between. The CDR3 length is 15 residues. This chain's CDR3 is CASSLGDNTYNEQFF. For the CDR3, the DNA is TGCGCCAGCAGCTTGGGGGACAATACCTACAATGAGCAGTTCTTC.

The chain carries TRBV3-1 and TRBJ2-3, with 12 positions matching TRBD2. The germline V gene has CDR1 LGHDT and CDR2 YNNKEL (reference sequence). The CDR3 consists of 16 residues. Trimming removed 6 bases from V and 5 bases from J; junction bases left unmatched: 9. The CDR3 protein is CASRPSSGRAQDTQYF. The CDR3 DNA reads TGTGCCAGCAGACCCTCTAGCGGGAGGGCCCAAGATACGCAGTATTTT.

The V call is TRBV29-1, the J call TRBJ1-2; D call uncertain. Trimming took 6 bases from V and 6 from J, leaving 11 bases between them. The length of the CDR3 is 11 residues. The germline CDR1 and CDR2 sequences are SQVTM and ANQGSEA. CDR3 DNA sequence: TGCAGCGTCCCGGACCTTAATGGCTACACCTTC. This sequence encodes CSVPDLNGYTF.

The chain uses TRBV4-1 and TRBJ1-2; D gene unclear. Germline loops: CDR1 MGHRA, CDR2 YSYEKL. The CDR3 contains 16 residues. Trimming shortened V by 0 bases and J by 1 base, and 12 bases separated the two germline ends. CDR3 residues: CASSQDPPQINYGYTF. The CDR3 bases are TGCGCCAGCAGCCAAGATCCCCCCCAGATTAACTATGGCTACACCTTC.

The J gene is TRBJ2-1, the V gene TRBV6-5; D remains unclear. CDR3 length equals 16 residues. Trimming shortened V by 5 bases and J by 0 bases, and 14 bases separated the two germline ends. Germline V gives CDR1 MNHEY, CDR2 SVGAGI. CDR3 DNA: TGTGCCAGCAGTAGAGCCAGGCGGAGCTCCTACAATGAGCAGTTCTTC. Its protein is CASSRARRSSYNEQFF.

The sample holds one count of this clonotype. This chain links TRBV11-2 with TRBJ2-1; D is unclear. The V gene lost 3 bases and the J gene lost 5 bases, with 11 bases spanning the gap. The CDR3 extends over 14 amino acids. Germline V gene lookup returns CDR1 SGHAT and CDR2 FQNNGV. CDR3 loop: CASSFSKRNNEQFF. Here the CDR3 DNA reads TGTGCCAGCAGCTTCTCGAAGCGAAACAATGAGCAGTTCTTC. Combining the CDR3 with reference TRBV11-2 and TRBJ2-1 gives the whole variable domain EAGVAQSPRYKIIEKRQSVAFWCNPISGHATLYWYQQILGQGPKLLIQFQNNGVVDDSQLPKDRFSAERLKGVDSTLKIQPAKLEDSAVYLCASSFSKRNNEQFFGPGTRLTVL.

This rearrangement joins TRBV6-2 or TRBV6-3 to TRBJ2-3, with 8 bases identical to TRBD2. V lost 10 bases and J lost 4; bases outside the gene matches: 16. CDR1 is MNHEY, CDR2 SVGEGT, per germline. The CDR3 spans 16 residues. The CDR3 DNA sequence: TGTGCCAACACCCAAAGAGGGCCAGCGGGAGCAGATACGCAGTATTTT. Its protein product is CANTQRGPAGADTQYF.

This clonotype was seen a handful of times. CDR3 sequence reads: CASRLGQRFDEKLFF. CDR3 DNA sequence: TGTGCCAGCCGATTGGGACAGCGGTTTGATGAAAAACTGTTTTTT. The V gene is TRBV7-9, the J gene TRBJ1-4; 7 positions agree with TRBD1. V shed 8 bases, J shed 6 bases, and the junction held 12 bases outside the gene matches. The CDR3 is 15 residues long. Germline CDR1 is SEHNR and CDR2 is FQNEAQ (reference sequence).

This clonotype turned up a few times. CDR3 amino acids: CASSLEGRRGEQFF. The DNA for the CDR3 is TGTGCCAGCAGTTTGGAGGGCCGGCGGGGTGAGCAGTTCTTC. The genes are TRBV28 and TRBJ2-1, with TRBD2 as a possible D gene (6 bases). The CDR3 is 14 residues long. Trimming pared 3 bases from V and 9 bases from J, leaving 15 bases between. From germline, CDR1 is MDHEN and CDR2 SYDVKM.

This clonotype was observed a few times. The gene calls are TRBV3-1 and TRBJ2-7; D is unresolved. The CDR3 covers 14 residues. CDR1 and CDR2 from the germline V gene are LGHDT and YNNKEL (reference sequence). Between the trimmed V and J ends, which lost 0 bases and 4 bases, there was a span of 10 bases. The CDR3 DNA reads TGTGCCAGCAGCCAAGATAGATGGGCTTACGAGCAGTACTTC. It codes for CASSQDRWAYEQYF.

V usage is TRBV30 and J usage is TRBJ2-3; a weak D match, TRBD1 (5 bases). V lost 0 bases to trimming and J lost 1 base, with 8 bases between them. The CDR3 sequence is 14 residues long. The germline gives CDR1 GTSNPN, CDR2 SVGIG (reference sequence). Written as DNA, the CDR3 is TGTGCCTGGAGTGTAGGGGCCCGCACAGATACGCAGTATTTT. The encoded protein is CAWSVGARTDTQYF. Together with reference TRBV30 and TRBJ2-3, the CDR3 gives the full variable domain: SQTIHQWPATLVQPVGSPLSLECTVEGTSNPNLYWYRQAAGRGLQLLFYSVGIGQISSEVPQNLSASRPQDRQFILSSKKLLLSDSGFYLCAWSVGARTDTQYFGPGTRLTVL.

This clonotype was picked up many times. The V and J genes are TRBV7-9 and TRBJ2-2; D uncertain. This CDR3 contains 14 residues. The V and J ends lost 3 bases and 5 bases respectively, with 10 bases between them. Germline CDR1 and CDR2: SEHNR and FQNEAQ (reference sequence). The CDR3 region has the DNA TGTGCCAGCAGCTTCTGGATCGAGACCGGGGAGCTGTTTTTT. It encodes CASSFWIETGELFF.

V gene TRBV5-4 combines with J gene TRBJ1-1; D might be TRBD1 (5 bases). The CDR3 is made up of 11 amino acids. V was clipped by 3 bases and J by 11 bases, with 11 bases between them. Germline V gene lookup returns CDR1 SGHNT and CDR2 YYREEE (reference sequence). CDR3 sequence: CASSSGTGAFF. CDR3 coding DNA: TGTGCCAGCAGCTCCGGGACGGGGGCTTTCTTT.

CDR3 bases: TGTGCCAGCAGTTCCTCGAGGTCCTACGAGCAGTACTTC. Translation: CASSSSRSYEQYF. The chain has TRBV28 and TRBJ2-4; D is uncertain. The last part of the DNA fits TRBJ2-7 better; the J call may be wrong. Germline-derived CDR1 and CDR2 are MDHEN and SYDVKM. This CDR3 spans 13 amino acids.